The 28 T cell receptor beta chains reported below all come from one sample, sequenced in a study of blood T cells in healthy people across ages. The use of a sample-barcoded 5' primer and a J-beta primer mix characterized a second PCR of roughly 7 to 11 cycles. TCRdb independently ran MiXCR on the 5' RACE reads; one entry per CDR3 protein. The table has 750,000 to 850,000 distinct CDR3 sequences, 20% to 25% seen once. These data were likewise used in another study, on T cells of mothers and their children.

Specimen: blood. All receptors derive from a boy aged 10-17 years in good health.

The V and J genes are TRBV5-5 and TRBJ2-2, with D possibly matching TRBD2 (7 bases). Trimming shortened V by 2 bases and J by 1 base, and 15 bases separated the two germline ends. Germline-derived CDR1 and CDR2 are SGHKS and YYEKEE (reference sequence). The CDR3 runs to 17 residues. The CDR3 region is CASSFVLRGQNTGELFF. CDR3 bases: TGTGCCAGCAGCTTCGTTTTGCGGGGGCAGAACACCGGGGAGCTGTTTTTT.

This rearrangement joins TRBV19 to TRBJ2-5, with D uncertain. Germline assignment: CDR1 LNHDA and CDR2 SQIVND (reference sequence). V was trimmed by 5 bases and J by 1 base, leaving 8 bases between them. CDR3 length: 13 residues. CDR3 sequence (DNA): TGTGCCAGTAGTGTCTGGGGCCAAGAGACCCAGTACTTC. It encodes CASSVWGQETQYF.

The rearrangement links TRBV12-3 or TRBV12-4 to TRBJ2-3; 9 bases agree with TRBD1. The CDR3 sequence is 15 residues long. V dropped 6 bases and J dropped 4; count of bases not matched to a gene: 8. CDR3 residues: CASRSGTGFPDTQYF. For the CDR3, the DNA is TGTGCCAGCAGGTCCGGGACAGGGTTCCCAGATACGCAGTATTTT.

This rearrangement joins TRBV4-1 to TRBJ2-7, with D hard to call. Germline-derived CDR1 and CDR2 are MGHRA and YSYEKL. The CDR3 is 13 residues long. V was trimmed by 1 base and J by 7 bases, leaving 11 bases between them. The CDR3 DNA reads as TGCGCCAGCAGCCAAGTGGGGATGGGGGAGCAGTACTTC. Protein sequence: CASSQVGMGEQYF.

J is TRBJ2-5 and V is TRBV5-1; weak D call: TRBD1 (6 bases). Germline assignment: CDR1 SGHRS and CDR2 YFSETQ. CDR3 length: 16 amino acids. V was shortened by 6 bases and J by 0 bases, with 18 bases between the two germline ends. The CDR3 DNA follows: TGCGCCAGCACCCCCCCGGGACACCTGTACCAAGAGACCCAGTACTTC. Encoded protein: CASTPPGHLYQETQYF.

This clonotype was seen a few times. The chain is built from TRBV4-1 and TRBJ2-5, with 9 bases identical to TRBD1. The CDR3 runs 14 residues. The ends lost 0 bases at V and 5 bases at J; junction bases unmatched: 1. Germline V gene data show CDR1 as MGHRA and CDR2 as YSYEKL. CDR3 sequence reads: CASSQEGQGETQYF. The CDR3 DNA follows: TGCGCCAGCAGCCAAGAGGGACAGGGCGAGACCCAGTACTTC.

The chain links TRBV28 to TRBJ1-5; a weak D match, TRBD1 (6 bases). CDR3 length: 14 amino acids. CDR1 is MDHEN and CDR2 is SYDVKM in the germline V gene. The V end was cut by 5 bases, the J end by 8 bases, with 16 bases between. The CDR3 nucleotides read TGTGCCAGCAGTGCGGCAGGGGACCTGAAGCCCCAGCATTTT. Translated, it gives CASSAAGDLKPQHF. The full variable domain, with the rest looked up from reference TRBV28 and TRBJ1-5, is DVKVTQSSRYLVKRTGEKVFLECVQDMDHENMFWYRQDPGLGLRLIYFSYDVKMKEKGDIPEGYSVSREKKERFSLILESASTNQTSMYLCASSAAGDLKPQHFGDGTRLSIL.

This chain joins TRBV7-2 and TRBJ2-5; possibly TRBD1 for D (5 bases). The better agreement between TRBJ2-7 and the DNA end casts doubt on the J call. Germline V gene sequence: CDR1 SGHTA, CDR2 FQGNSA. The CDR3 length is 14 residues. Here the CDR3 DNA reads TGTGCCAGCAGCCCAGGGTGGAGCTCCTACGAGCAGTACTTC. As protein: CASSPGWSSYEQYF.

This chain joins TRBV4-2 and TRBJ2-3, with no clear D. The CDR3 spans 15 residues. Germline V CDR1 and CDR2: LGHNA, YNFKEQ. The germline V and J ends were trimmed by 7 bases and 0 bases, with 14 bases remaining between them. This CDR3 is CASTSERASTDTQYF. As DNA, the CDR3 is TGTGCCAGCACCTCAGAGAGAGCTAGCACAGATACGCAGTATTTT.

The rearrangement links TRBV7-2 to TRBJ2-5; TRBD1 aligns across 7 bases. V lost 5 bases to trimming and J lost 13 bases; unmatched junction nucleotides: 10. This CDR3 has 12 residues. Germline CDR1 reads SGHTA; CDR2 reads FQGNSA. The CDR3 sequence: CASSPTPDRRYF. CDR3 DNA sequence: TGTGCCAGCAGCCCAACACCGGACAGGAGGTACTTC.

The chain couples TRBV5-1 to TRBJ1-4; TRBD1 agrees at 7 bases. V was clipped by 3 bases and J by 4 bases; unmatched bases: 6. In germline, CDR1 is SGHRS, CDR2 YFSETQ. The CDR3 sequence is 15 residues long. The CDR3 sequence: CASSWMDRLNEKLFF. The CDR3 region has the DNA TGCGCCAGCAGCTGGATGGACAGGCTTAATGAAAAACTGTTTTTT.

This clonotype was seen only a few times. V is TRBV20-1 and J is TRBJ1-2, with TRBD1 identical over 9 bases. J gave up 5 bases and V 0 bases, and 7 bases lay outside the gene matches. CDR1 and CDR2 from the germline V gene are DFQATT and SNEGSKA (reference sequence). This CDR3 has 15 amino acids. The CDR3 sequence is CSARDLQGAQYGYTF. The DNA for the CDR3 is TGCAGTGCTAGAGATTTACAGGGGGCGCAGTATGGCTACACCTTC.

This clonotype was counted between two and nine times. Sequence at one end of the junction differs from germline and may be a read error. The V gene is TRBV6-5, the J gene TRBJ2-5; tentative D call: TRBD2 (5 bases). The germline gives CDR1 MNHEY, CDR2 SVGAGI. The CDR3 runs to 14 residues. The CDR3 sequence is CASSYSTNQGTQYF. For the CDR3, the DNA is TGTGCCAGCAGTTACTCGACTAACCAAGGGACCCAGTACTTC.

The gene calls are TRBV7-2 and TRBJ1-1, with D maybe TRBD1 (5 bases). The V gene lost 5 bases and the J gene lost 0 bases, with 13 bases spanning the gap. CDR1 and CDR2 from the germline V gene are SGHTA and FQGNSA. The CDR3 sequence is 15 residues long. The CDR3 protein is CASSRHRGLNTEAFF. As DNA, the CDR3 is TGTGCCAGCAGCCGACATAGGGGACTGAACACTGAAGCTTTCTTT.

CDR3 sequence reads: CASSLVAKNSPLHF. CDR3 bases: TGTGCCAGCAGCTTGGTGGCGAAGAATTCACCCCTCCACTTT. The chain recombines TRBV5-6 with TRBJ1-6; D uncertain. Trimming removed 0 bases from V and 7 bases from J, with 8 bases in between. Germline V CDR1 and CDR2: SGHDT, YYEEEE. The CDR3 is made up of 14 amino acids. The whole variable domain, remainder taken from reference TRBV5-6 and TRBJ1-6, is DAGVTQSPTHLIKTRGQQVTLRCSPKSGHDTVSWYQQALGQGPQFIFQYYEEEERQRGNFPDRFSGHQFPNYSSELNVNALLLGDSALYLCASSLVAKNSPLHFGNGTRLTVT.

The gene calls are TRBV27 and TRBJ2-7; D gene uncertain. Trimming stripped 0 bases from V and 0 bases from J, with 9 bases between. Germline CDR1 and CDR2: MNHEY and SMNVEV (reference sequence). This CDR3 comprises 15 residues. CDR3 residues: CASSLSDVPSYEQYF. The CDR3 DNA follows: TGTGCCAGCAGTTTATCGGACGTTCCCTCCTACGAGCAGTACTTC.

The V call is TRBV20-1, the J call TRBJ2-5; D is undetermined. Judging by the DNA end, TRBJ2-7 fits better; the J call may be wrong. The CDR3 consists of 11 residues. Per the germline V gene, CDR1 is DFQATT and CDR2 is SNEGSKA (reference sequence). CDR3 nucleotide sequence: TGCAGTGCTAGGCTTGTTGACGAGCAGTACTTC. Translation: CSARLVDEQYF.

This clonotype appeared many times. The CDR3 here is CASSLSTGALPTRQYF. CDR3 sequence (DNA): TGTGCCAGCAGCTTATCAACAGGGGCGCTCCCTACGAGGCAGTACTTC. J is TRBJ2-7 and V is TRBV7-2; TRBD1 matches at 7 bases. Trimming took 2 bases from V and 9 from J; bases not matched to a gene: 16. Germline values: CDR1 SGHTA, CDR2 FQGNSA. The CDR3 is 16 residues long.

V gene TRBV28 combines with J gene TRBJ2-7; D remains ambiguous. V lost 4 bases, J lost 4 bases, and 11 bases lay in between. Germline values: CDR1 MDHEN, CDR2 SYDVKM. The CDR3 sequence is 13 residues long. CDR3 sequence: CASSYTNLYEQYF. Written as DNA, the CDR3 is TGTGCCAGCAGTTACACAAATTTGTACGAGCAGTACTTC.

This rearrangement joins TRBV7-2 to TRBJ1-1; D is uncertain. V lost 1 base, J lost 2 bases, and 11 bases lay in between. This CDR3 has 15 amino acids. The germline V gene has CDR1 SGHTA and CDR2 FQGNSA. The CDR3, as DNA: TGTGCCAGCAGCTTAGGTTCCGGGCCTAACACTGAAGCTTTCTTT. It is translated as CASSLGSGPNTEAFF.

The V call is TRBV9, the J call TRBJ1-2; D not resolved. The germline gives CDR1 SGDLS, CDR2 YYNGEE. The CDR3 contains 15 residues. V shed 1 base and J shed 4 bases, with 14 bases lying between them. CDR3 sequence reads: CASSVTDGSGYGYTF. For the CDR3, the DNA is TGTGCCAGCAGCGTAACGGACGGATCAGGCTATGGCTACACCTTC.

This rearrangement joins TRBV4-3 to TRBJ2-7; D may correspond to TRBD1 or TRBD2 (5 bases each). The CDR3 is made up of 15 amino acids. Trimming stripped 0 bases from V and 6 bases from J, with 15 bases between. The V gene's germline CDR1 is LGHNA and CDR2 YSLEER. The CDR3 bases are TGCGCCAGCAGCCAAGATTCGAGAGGGCAGGGCGAGCAGTACTTC. It encodes CASSQDSRGQGEQYF.

This clonotype was detected a few times. The chain joins TRBV7-3 to TRBJ1-1; D not resolved. V was pared by 2 bases and J by 5 bases, with 9 bases between. The CDR3 length is 13 residues. Per germline, CDR1 SGHTA and CDR2 FQGTGA. CDR3 DNA: TGTGCCAGCAGCTTAGAATGGGGAACTGAAGCTTTCTTT. It codes for CASSLEWGTEAFF.

The J gene is TRBJ2-5, the V gene TRBV5-1; TRBD1 or TRBD2 may be the D gene (5 bases each). The J call is doubtful: the DNA matches TRBJ2-7 better. The CDR3 covers 18 residues. CDR1 is SGHRS and CDR2 is YFSETQ in the germline V gene. The CDR3 protein is CASSSQGSGALPYYEQYF. The CDR3 coding sequence is TGCGCCAGCAGCTCCCAGGGTTCCGGGGCCCTTCCCTACTACGAGCAGTACTTC.

The chain is built from TRBV9 and TRBJ1-1, with 7 bases fitting TRBD1. The CDR3 covers 14 residues. Germline CDR1 is SGDLS and CDR2 is YYNGEE. V shed 2 bases and J 4 bases; nucleotides not matched to a gene: 5. CDR3 in DNA: TGTGCCAGCAGCGTGGGGACAGTTGGCACTGAAGCTTTCTTT. Its translation is CASSVGTVGTEAFF. The full variable domain, its missing parts supplied by reference TRBV9 and TRBJ1-1, is DSGVTQTPKHLITATGQRVTLRCSPRSGDLSVYWYQQSLDQGLQFLIQYYNGEERAKGNILERFSAQQFPDLHSELNLSSLELGDSALYFCASSVGTVGTEAFFGQGTRLTVV.

This chain connects TRBV4-2 to TRBJ2-3, with 10 nucleotides matching TRBD2. Trimming removed 1 base from V and 0 bases from J; junction bases left unmatched: 7. CDR1 and CDR2 (germline): LGHNA, YNFKEQ. This CDR3 has 18 amino acids. Here the CDR3 reads CASSQVLAGGASTDTQYF. CDR3 sequence (DNA): TGTGCCAGCAGCCAAGTTTTAGCGGGAGGAGCCAGCACAGATACGCAGTATTTT.

This clonotype came up many times. This chain joins TRBV19 and TRBJ2-1, with D possibly TRBD2 on 6 matching bases. This CDR3 has 18 amino acids. Germline CDR1 is LNHDA and CDR2 is SQIVND (reference sequence). V dropped 6 bases and J dropped 2 bases, with 23 bases sitting between them. The CDR3 loop is CASRSYRGEDKTYNEQFF. The DNA of the CDR3 is TGTGCCAGTAGAAGCTACCGCGGGGAAGACAAGACCTACAATGAGCAGTTCTTC.

This chain joins TRBV4-3 and TRBJ2-7; no definite D call. The V end lost 0 bases, the J end lost 6 bases, and 12 bases lay between the germline ends. Looked up from germline, CDR1 is LGHNA and CDR2 is YSLEER. The CDR3 runs 14 residues. The CDR3 coding sequence is TGCGCCAGCAGCCAAGATTTGCGACTTGTCGAGCAGTACTTC. This translates into CASSQDLRLVEQYF.